This record concerns one T cell receptor (beta chain) sequence. The antigen is undetermined. The CDR3 length is 15 residues. The ends lost 6 bases at V and 0 bases at J; junction bases unmatched: 5. CDR1 is SGHAT, CDR2 FQDESV, per germline (reference sequence). Only in-frame clones appear in the TCRdb table, and some are missing; sequencing was by immunoSEQ multiplex PCR. Counted here are 150,000 or so clones, 90% occurring once; the ten biggest clones make up 15% to 20%. This sample is part of a study of T cell responses to AZD1222 COVID-19 vaccine. General study results and limits: Unmutated variant regions are reportedly the target of nearly half of TCRs that are spike-specific. Donors in the cohort were predominantly white British and more often female, and clonal diversity was possibly underestimated.

The chain combines TRBV11-1 with TRBJ2-1; 7 positions agree with TRBD1. The sequence came from an adult in good health. This material consisted of peripheral blood, taken on day 0 of AZD1222 vaccination. The CDR3 region has the DNA TGTGCCAGCAGTTTGGGACAGAGCTCCTACAATGAGCAGTTCTTC. The encoded protein is CASSLGQSSYNEQFF.